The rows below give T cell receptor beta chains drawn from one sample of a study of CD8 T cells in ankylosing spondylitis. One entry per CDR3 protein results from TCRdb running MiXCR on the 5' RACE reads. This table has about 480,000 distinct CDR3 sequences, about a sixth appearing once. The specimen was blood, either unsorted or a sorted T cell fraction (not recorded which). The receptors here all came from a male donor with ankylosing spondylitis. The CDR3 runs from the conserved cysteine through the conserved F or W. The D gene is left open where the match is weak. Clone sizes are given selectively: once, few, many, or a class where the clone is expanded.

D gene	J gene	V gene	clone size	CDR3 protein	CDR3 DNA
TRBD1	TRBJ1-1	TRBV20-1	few	CSAAGQENTEAFF	TGCAGTGCCGCGGGACAGGAGAACACTGAAGCTTTCTTT
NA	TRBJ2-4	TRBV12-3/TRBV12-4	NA	CASSLGGASRRYLAKNIQYF	TGTGCCAGCAGTTTGGGGGGGGCCAGCCGTCGATATCTAGCCAAAAACATTCAGTACTTC
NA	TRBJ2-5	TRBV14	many	CASSQDRVGLETQYF	TGTGCCAGCAGCCAAGACAGGGTCGGATTGGAGACCCAGTACTTC
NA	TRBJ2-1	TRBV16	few	CASSPLRSGSGFYNEQFF	TGTGCCAGCAGCCCCCTCCGGTCGGGCAGTGGGTTTTACAATGAGCAGTTCTTC
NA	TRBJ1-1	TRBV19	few	CASSTNGAGRQVGAFF	TGTGCCAGTAGTACCAACGGTGCAGGGCGCCAGGTCGGAGCTTTCTTT
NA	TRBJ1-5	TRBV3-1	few	CASSQAGRSNQPQHF	TGTGCCAGCAGCCAAGCGGGACGGAGCAATCAGCCCCAGCATTTT
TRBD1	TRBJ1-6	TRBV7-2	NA	CASSLARDRRVYNSPLHF	TGTGCCAGCAGCTTAGCACGGGACAGGAGGGTGTATAATTCACCCCTCCACTTT
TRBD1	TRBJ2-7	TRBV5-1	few	CASRLGRDRAYEQYF	TGCGCCAGCAGGCTGGGAAGGGACAGGGCCTACGAGCAGTACTTC
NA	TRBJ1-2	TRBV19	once	CASAGFNYGYTF	TGTGCCAGCGCGGGATTTAACTATGGCTACACCTTC
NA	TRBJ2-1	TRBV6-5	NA	CASSYGSGGLGHNEQFF	TGTGCCAGCAGTTACGGAAGCGGTGGGTTAGGACACAATGAGCAGTTCTTC
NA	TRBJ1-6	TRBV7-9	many	CASSSTRQKWDSPLHF	TGTGCCAGCAGCTCGACTCGACAGAAGTGGGATTCACCCCTCCACTTT
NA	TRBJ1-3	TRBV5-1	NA	CASSFTASSGNTIYF	TGCGCCAGCAGCTTTACAGCGAGCTCTGGAAACACCATATATTTT
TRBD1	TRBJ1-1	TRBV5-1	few	CASSETDRGQVKAFF	TGCGCCAGCAGCGAAACCGACAGGGGGCAGGTCAAAGCTTTCTTT
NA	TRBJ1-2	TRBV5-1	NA	CASSLAGVSTAYGYTF	TGCGCCAGCAGCTTGGCCGGCGTGAGCACAGCTTATGGCTACACCTTC
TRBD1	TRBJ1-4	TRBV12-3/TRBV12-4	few	CASLPGQTNEKLFF	TGTGCCAGCCTTCCGGGACAGACTAATGAAAAACTGTTTTTT
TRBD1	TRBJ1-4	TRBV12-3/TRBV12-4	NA	CASSSRQGAFPTNEKLFF	TGTGCCAGCAGTTCCCGACAGGGGGCTTTCCCAACTAATGAAAAACTGTTTTTT
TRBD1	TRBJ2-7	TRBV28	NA	CASRQRDRAYEQYF	TGTGCCAGCAGACAACGGGACAGGGCCTACGAGCAGTACTTC
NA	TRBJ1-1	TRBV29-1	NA	CSVERGEAFF	TGCAGCGTTGAGAGGGGTGAAGCTTTCTTT
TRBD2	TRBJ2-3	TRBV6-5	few	CASSSWTSGLADTQYF	TGTGCCAGCAGTTCATGGACTAGCGGGTTGGCAGATACGCAGTATTTT
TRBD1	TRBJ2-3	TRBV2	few	CASRRTGGHTDTQYF	TGTGCCAGCAGGCGGACAGGGGGCCACACAGATACGCAGTATTTT
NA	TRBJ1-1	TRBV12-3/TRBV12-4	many	CASSLSENTEAFF	TGTGCCAGCAGTTTATCAGAGAACACTGAAGCTTTCTTT
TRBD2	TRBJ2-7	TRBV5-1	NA	CASSPRTSGTSSYEQYF	TGCGCCAGCAGCCCCCGGACTAGCGGGACGAGCTCCTACGAGCAGTACTTC
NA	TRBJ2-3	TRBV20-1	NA	CSAVQADTQYF	TGCAGTGCTGTACAGGCGGATACGCAGTATTTT
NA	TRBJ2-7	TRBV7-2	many	CASSLGAGYEQYF	TGTGCCAGCAGCTTAGGAGCGGGTTACGAGCAGTACTTC
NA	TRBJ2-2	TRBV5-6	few	CASSLFRAMNTGELFF	TGTGCCAGCAGCTTGTTCAGGGCCATGAACACCGGGGAGCTGTTTTTT
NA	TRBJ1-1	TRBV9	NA	CASSKDPTRTQTRGTEAFF	TGTGCCAGCAGCAAAGACCCCACAAGGACTCAAACGAGGGGCACTGAAGCTTTCTTT
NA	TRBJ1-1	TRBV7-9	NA	CASSIRLDRGEAFF	TGTGCCAGCAGCATCCGCCTTGACCGGGGTGAAGCTTTCTTT
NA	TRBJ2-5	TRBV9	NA	CASSVSQEGTQYF	TGTGCCAGCAGCGTAAGCCAGGAGGGGACCCAGTACTTC
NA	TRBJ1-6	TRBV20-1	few	CSARDKGGHLMGTLHF	TGCAGTGCTAGAGATAAGGGAGGACACCTTATGGGCACCCTCCACTTT
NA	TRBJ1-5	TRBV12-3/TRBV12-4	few	CASSPQGRESNQPQHF	TGTGCCAGCAGTCCCCAGGGGAGGGAAAGCAATCAGCCCCAGCATTTT
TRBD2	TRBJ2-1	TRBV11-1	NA	CASSLEGTSGYNEQFF	TGTGCCAGCAGCTTAGAGGGGACTAGCGGGTACAATGAGCAGTTCTTC
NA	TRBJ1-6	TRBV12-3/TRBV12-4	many	CASSFGGDSPLHF	TGTGCCAGCAGTTTCGGCGGAGATTCACCCCTCCACTTT
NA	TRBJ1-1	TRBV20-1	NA	CSAHNRAVEQVFF	TGCAGTGCTCACAACAGGGCGGTCGAGCAAGTTTTCTTT
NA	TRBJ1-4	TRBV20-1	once	CSARETGFSTNEKLFF	TGCAGTGCTAGAGAAACAGGGTTTTCCACTAATGAAAAACTGTTTTTT
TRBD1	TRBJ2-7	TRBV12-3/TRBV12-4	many	CASSLWDRSHEQYF	TGTGCCAGCAGTTTATGGGACAGGTCTCACGAGCAGTACTTC
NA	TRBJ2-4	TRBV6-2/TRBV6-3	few	CASSYSTARKNIQYF	TGTGCCAGCAGTTACTCGACAGCCCGGAAAAACATTCAGTACTTC
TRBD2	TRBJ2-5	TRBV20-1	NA	CSARDGRLAGEETQYF	TGCAGTGCTAGAGATGGGAGACTAGCGGGAGAGGAGACCCAGTACTTC
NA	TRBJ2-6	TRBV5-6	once	CASSVIDRSSRSGANVLTF	TGTGCCAGCAGCGTAATCGACAGGTCTAGTAGGTCTGGGGCCAACGTCCTGACTTTC
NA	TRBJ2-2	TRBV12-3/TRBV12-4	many	CASRGTGELFF	TGTGCCAGCAGGGGCACCGGGGAGCTGTTTTTT
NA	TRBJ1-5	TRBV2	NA	CASRHDSGGNQPQHF	TGTGCCAGCAGACACGACAGTGGGGGCAATCAGCCCCAGCATTTT